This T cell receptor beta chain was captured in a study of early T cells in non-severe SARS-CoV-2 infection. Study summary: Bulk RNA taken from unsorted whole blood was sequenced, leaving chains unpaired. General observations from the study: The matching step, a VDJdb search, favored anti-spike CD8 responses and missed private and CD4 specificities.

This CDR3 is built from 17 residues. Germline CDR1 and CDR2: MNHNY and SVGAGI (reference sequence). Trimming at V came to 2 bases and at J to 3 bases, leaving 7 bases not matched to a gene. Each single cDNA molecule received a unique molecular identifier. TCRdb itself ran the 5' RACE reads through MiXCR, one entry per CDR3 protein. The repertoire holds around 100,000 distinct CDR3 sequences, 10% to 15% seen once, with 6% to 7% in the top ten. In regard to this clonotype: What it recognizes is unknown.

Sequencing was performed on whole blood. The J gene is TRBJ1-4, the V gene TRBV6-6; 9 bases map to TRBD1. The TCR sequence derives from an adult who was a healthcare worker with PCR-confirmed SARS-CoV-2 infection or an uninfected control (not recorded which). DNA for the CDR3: TGTGCCAGCAGTTACCCTGACAGGGGGTTAGCTAATGAAAAACTGTTTTTT. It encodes CASSYPDRGLANEKLFF.